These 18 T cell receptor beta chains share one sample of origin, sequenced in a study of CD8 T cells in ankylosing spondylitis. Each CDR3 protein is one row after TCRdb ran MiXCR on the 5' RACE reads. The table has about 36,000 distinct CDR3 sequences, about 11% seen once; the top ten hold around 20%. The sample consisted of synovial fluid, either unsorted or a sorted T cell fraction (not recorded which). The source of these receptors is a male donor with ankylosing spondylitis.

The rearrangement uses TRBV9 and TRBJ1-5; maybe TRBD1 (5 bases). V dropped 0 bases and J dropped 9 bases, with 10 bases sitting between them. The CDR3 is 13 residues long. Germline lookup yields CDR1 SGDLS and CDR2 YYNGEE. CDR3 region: CASSVGGLGPQHF. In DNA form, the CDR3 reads TGTGCCAGCAGCGTAGGGGGCCTAGGGCCCCAGCATTTT. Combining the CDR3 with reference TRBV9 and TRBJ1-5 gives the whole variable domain DSGVTQTPKHLITATGQRVTLRCSPRSGDLSVYWYQQSLDQGLQFLIQYYNGEERAKGNILERFSAQQFPDLHSELNLSSLELGDSALYFCASSVGGLGPQHFGDGTRLSIL.

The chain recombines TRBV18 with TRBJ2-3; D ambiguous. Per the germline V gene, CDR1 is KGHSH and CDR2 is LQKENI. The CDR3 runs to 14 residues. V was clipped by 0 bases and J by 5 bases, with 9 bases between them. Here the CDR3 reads CASSPPDQIDTQYF. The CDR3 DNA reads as TGTGCCAGCTCACCACCGGATCAAATAGATACGCAGTATTTT.

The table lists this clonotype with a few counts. CDR3 loop: CASSPSGPRGDTQYF. CDR3 in DNA: TGTGCCAGCAGCCCCAGCGGGCCCCGGGGGGATACGCAGTATTTT. The chain recombines TRBV7-8 with TRBJ2-3; D possibly corresponds to TRBD2 (6 bases). Trimming took off 5 bases at V and 6 bases at J, with 18 bases between the two ends. Germline CDR1 SGHVS, CDR2 FQNEAQ. The CDR3 runs to 15 residues.

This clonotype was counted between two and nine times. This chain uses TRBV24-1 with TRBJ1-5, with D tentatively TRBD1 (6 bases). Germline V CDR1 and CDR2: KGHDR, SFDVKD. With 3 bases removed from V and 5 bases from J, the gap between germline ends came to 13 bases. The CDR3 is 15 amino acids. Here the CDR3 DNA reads TGTGCCACCAGTGATGGAAGGGGGGCCTATCAGCCCCAGCATTTT. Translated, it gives CATSDGRGAYQPQHF.

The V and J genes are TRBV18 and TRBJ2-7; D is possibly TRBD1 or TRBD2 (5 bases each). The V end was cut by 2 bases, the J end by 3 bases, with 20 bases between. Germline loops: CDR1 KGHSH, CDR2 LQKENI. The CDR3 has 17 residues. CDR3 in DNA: TGTGCCAGCTCACCAACCAGGACCTACCTTGGGGGCTACGAGCAGTACTTC. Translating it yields CASSPTRTYLGGYEQYF.

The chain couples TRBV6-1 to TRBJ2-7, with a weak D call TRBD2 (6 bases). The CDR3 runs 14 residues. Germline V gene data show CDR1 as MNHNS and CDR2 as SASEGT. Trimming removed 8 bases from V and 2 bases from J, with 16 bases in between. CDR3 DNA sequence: TGTGCCAGCCTCACCCTAGCGCCCACCTACGAGCAGTACTTC. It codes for CASLTLAPTYEQYF.

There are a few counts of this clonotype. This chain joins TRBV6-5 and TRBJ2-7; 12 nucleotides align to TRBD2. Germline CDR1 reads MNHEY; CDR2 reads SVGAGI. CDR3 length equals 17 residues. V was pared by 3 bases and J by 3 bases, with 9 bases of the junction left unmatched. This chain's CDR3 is CASSYGYGTSGFYEQYF. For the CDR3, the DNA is TGTGCCAGCAGTTATGGTTACGGGACTAGCGGGTTCTACGAGCAGTACTTC.

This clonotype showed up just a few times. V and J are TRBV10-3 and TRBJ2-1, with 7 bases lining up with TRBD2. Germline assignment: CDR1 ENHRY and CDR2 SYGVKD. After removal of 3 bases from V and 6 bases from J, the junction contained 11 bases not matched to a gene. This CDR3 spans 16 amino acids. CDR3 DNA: TGTGCCATCAGTGAAGAAGTGGGCGGGAGCCGCAATGAGCAGTTCTTC. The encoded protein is CAISEEVGGSRNEQFF.

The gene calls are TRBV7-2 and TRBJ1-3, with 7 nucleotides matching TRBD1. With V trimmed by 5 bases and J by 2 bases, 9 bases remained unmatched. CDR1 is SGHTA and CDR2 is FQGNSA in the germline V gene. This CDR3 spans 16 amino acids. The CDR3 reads CASSTRTGLAGNTIYF. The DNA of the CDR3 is TGTGCCAGCAGCACCCGGACAGGCTTGGCTGGAAACACCATATATTTT.

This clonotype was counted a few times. CDR3 sequence reads: CASSQRGTYYEQYF. The CDR3 nucleotides read TGTGCCAGCAGCCAGCGCGGGACTTACTACGAGCAGTACTTC. The chain has TRBV7-8 and TRBJ2-7; tentative D call: TRBD2 (6 bases). Germline loops: CDR1 SGHVS, CDR2 FQNEAQ. Trimming removed 5 bases at V and 3 bases at J, with 14 bases between. This CDR3 contains 14 residues.

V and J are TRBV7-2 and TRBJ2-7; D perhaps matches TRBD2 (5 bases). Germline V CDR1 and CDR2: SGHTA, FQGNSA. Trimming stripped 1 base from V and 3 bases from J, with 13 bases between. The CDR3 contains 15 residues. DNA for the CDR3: TGTGCCAGCAGCTTAGTTGCTGGGAGAGGCTACGAGCAGTACTTC. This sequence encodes CASSLVAGRGYEQYF.

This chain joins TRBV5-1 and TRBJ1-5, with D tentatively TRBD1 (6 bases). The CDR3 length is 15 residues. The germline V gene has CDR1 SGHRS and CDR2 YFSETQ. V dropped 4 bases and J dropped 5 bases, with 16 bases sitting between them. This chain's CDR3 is CASSQSPGGDQPQHF. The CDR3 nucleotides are TGCGCCAGCAGCCAATCCCCCGGGGGCGATCAGCCCCAGCATTTT.

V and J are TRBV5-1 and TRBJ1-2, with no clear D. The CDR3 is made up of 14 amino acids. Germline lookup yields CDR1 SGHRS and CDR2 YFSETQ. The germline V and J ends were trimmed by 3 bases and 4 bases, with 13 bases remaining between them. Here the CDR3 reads CASSWGGEGYGYTF. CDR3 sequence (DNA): TGCGCCAGCAGCTGGGGTGGCGAGGGCTATGGCTACACCTTC.

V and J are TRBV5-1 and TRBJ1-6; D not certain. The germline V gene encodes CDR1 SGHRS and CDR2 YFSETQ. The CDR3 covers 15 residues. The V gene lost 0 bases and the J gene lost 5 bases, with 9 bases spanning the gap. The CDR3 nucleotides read TGCGCCAGCAGCTTGGGAGGATCGAATAATTCACCCCTCCACTTT. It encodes CASSLGGSNNSPLHF.

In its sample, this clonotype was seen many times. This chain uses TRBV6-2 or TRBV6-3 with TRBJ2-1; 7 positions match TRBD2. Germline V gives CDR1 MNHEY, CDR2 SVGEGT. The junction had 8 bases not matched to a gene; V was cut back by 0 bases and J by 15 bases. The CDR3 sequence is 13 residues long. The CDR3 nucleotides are TGTGCCAGCAGTTACTCGAAGGCGGGAGAGAGGTTCTTC. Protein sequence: CASSYSKAGERFF.

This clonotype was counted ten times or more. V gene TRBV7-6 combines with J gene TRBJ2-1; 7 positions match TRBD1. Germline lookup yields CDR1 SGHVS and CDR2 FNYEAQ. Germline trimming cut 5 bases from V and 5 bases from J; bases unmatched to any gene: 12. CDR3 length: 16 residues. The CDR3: CASSRKPGQPDNEQFF. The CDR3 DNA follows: TGTGCCAGCAGCCGTAAACCGGGACAGCCTGACAATGAGCAGTTCTTC.

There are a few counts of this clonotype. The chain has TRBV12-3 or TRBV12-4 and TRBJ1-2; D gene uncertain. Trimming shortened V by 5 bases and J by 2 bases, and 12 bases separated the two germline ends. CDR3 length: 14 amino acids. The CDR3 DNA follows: TGTGCCAGCAGTCCGGCGGGTCAGAACTATGGCTACACCTTC. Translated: CASSPAGQNYGYTF.

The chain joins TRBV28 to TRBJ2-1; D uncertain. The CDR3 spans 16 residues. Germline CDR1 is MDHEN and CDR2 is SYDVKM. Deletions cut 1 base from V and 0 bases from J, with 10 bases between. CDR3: CASSLFSGDSYNEQFF. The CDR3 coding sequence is TGTGCCAGCAGTTTATTCTCCGGAGACTCCTACAATGAGCAGTTCTTC.